A selection of T cell receptor beta chains follows, all from one sample in a study of blood T cell repertoires in COVID-19. The repertoire was sequenced with immunoSEQ multiplex PCR; TCRdb's copy has only in-frame clones and lacks some. The sample holds approximately 670,000 clones, over 80% seen once. The specimen was peripheral blood. These receptors were collected from a young woman with acute or convalescent COVID-19. Each CDR3 is given with its conserved first and last residue. Fields, in order: D gene, V gene, J gene, clone size, CDR3 DNA, CDR3 protein. The D gene is left open where the match is weak. Clone size is stated in some rows and not others, as once, few, many or a class when expanded.

.	TRBV7-9	TRBJ1-5	.	TGTGCCAGCAGCTTATCCAATAGCAATCAGCCCCAGCATTTT	CASSLSNSNQPQHF
TRBD2	TRBV7-6	TRBJ2-3	.	TGTGCCAGCAGCTTACGCCCTAGCGGACTCACAGATACGCAGTATTTT	CASSLRPSGLTDTQYF
TRBD1	TRBV27	TRBJ1-1	once	TGTGCCAGCAGTTTCCCGGACAGGGGAAAGACTGAAGCTTTCTTT	CASSFPDRGKTEAFF
TRBD1	TRBV12-3/TRBV12-4	TRBJ2-5	.	TGTGCCAGCAGTTTAACCAGGGGGGAGACCCAGTACTTC	CASSLTRGETQYF
.	TRBV18	TRBJ1-2	few	TGTGCCAGCTCACGTGACAATAACTATGGCTACACCTTC	CASSRDNNYGYTF
TRBD1	TRBV7-6	TRBJ2-7	.	TGTGCCAGCAGCTCCCCTCCGCGTTTTCAGCTTAGGACAGGGGGCGAAGACTACGAGCAGTACTTC	CASSSPPRFQLRTGGEDYEQYF
.	TRBV18	TRBJ1-1	.	TGTGCCAGCTCACCGGGGCAGACCCACCCGGCTTTCTTT	CASSPGQTHPAFF
TRBD1	TRBV5-4	TRBJ1-1	.	TGTGCCAGCAGCCGGGACAGGAACACTGAAGCTTTCTTT	CASSRDRNTEAFF
TRBD1	TRBV19	TRBJ1-1	.	TGTGCCAGTAGTATAATCTGGCAGGGGGACACTGAAGCTTTCTTT	CASSIIWQGDTEAFF
TRBD1	TRBV14	TRBJ1-1	.	TGTGCCAGCAGCCATTCTCCTTCTCGGACAGGGTTAGCTTTCTTT	CASSHSPSRTGLAFF